The 25 T cell receptor beta chains in this list originate from one sample, sequenced in a study of metastatic and nonmetastatic thyroid tumors. The entire patient cohort was treatment-naive prior to thyroid surgery. TCRdb re-called clones via MiXCR from the PCR reads. The sample has around 30,000 clones, about 18% seen once. Input material: blood. The receptors originated from a female donor with papillary thyroid cancer or a benign thyroid nodule (not recorded which). Some clones in this sample may be carry-over from other donors' samples.

V and J are TRBV20-1 and TRBJ1-1, with 8 bases identical to TRBD1. Germline V CDR1 and CDR2: DFQATT, SNEGSKA (reference sequence). Trimming took 1 base from V and 1 from J; bases not matched to a gene: 5. The CDR3 spans 15 residues. The DNA for the CDR3 is TGCAGTGCTAGAGGGACAGGGAAAGCGAACACTGAAGCTTTCTTT. Residues: CSARGTGKANTEAFF.

The sample holds a few counts of this clone. At one end, the junction sequence differs from germline, possibly due to a read error. The chain is built from TRBV2 and TRBJ2-7, with 7 nucleotides matching TRBD1. Per germline, CDR1 SNHLY and CDR2 FYNNEI. The CDR3 length is 16 residues. This chain's CDR3 is CAGRGNKPGQRFKQYF. CDR3 nucleotide sequence: TGTGCCGGCAGGGGAAACAAACCGGGACAGAGATTTAAGCAGTACTTC.

This clone came up a few times. The chain joins TRBV28 to TRBJ2-1; the match to TRBD2 covers 9 bases. V gave up 6 bases and J gave up 7 bases; unmatched junction bases: 13. Looked up from germline, CDR1 is MDHEN and CDR2 is SYDVKM. The CDR3 runs to 16 residues. In DNA, the CDR3 is TGTGCCAGCAGCTTAACGGCGGGAGGGCCTGGGAATGAGCAGTTCTTC. This encodes CASSLTAGGPGNEQFF.

This clone has a count of ten or more. In DNA, the CDR3 is TGTGCCAGCAGCCACCAAACAGGGGGTCACTATGGCTACACCTTC. Protein: CASSHQTGGHYGYTF. This rearrangement joins TRBV7-9 to TRBJ1-2; TRBD1 matches 8 bases. Germline trimming cut 5 bases from V and 3 bases from J; bases unmatched to any gene: 8. The CDR3 has 15 residues. Per the germline V gene, CDR1 is SEHNR and CDR2 is FQNEAQ (reference sequence).

Ten or more counts support this clone. This chain connects TRBV5-1 to TRBJ1-3; D not certain. V lost 0 bases, J lost 0 bases, and 4 bases lay in between. CDR1 and CDR2 (germline): SGHRS, YFSETQ. This CDR3 has 14 amino acids. This chain's CDR3 is CASSLEVSGNTIYF. The CDR3 coding sequence is TGCGCCAGCAGCTTGGAAGTCTCTGGAAACACCATATATTTT.

This clone was detected ten times or more. J is TRBJ2-7 and V is TRBV7-6; 9 positions agree with TRBD1. The V segment lost 0 bases and the J segment 5 bases; nucleotides outside the gene matches: 5. The CDR3 has 15 residues. The germline V gene encodes CDR1 SGHVS and CDR2 FNYEAQ. The CDR3 DNA follows: TGTGCCAGCAGCTTAGCACAGGGGGCGAACAACGAGCAGTACTTC. This encodes CASSLAQGANNEQYF.

This chain links TRBV6-1 with TRBJ1-1; the match to TRBD1 covers 10 bases. Losses at the gene ends were 4 bases for V and 0 bases for J; bases not matched to a gene: 5. The V gene's germline CDR1 is MNHNS and CDR2 SASEGT. This CDR3 region has 16 residues. This CDR3 is CASSGGTGAMNTEAFF. The CDR3 coding sequence is TGTGCCAGCAGTGGGGGGACAGGGGCAATGAACACTGAAGCTTTCTTT.

This clone appeared a single time. V is TRBV5-1 and J is TRBJ2-1; D is perhaps TRBD1 (6 bases). Deletions cut 5 bases from V and 5 bases from J, with 11 bases between. Germline CDR1 reads SGHRS; CDR2 reads YFSETQ. This CDR3 has 13 residues. CDR3 protein: CASRLYRDNEQFF. CDR3 DNA: TGCGCCAGCAGGTTGTACAGGGACAATGAGCAGTTCTTC.

In this sample, this clone turned up many times. This chain connects TRBV7-8 to TRBJ2-5; D might be TRBD1 (6 bases). Looked up from germline, CDR1 is SGHVS and CDR2 is FQNEAQ. Trimming took off 5 bases at V and 5 bases at J, with 15 bases between the two ends. The CDR3 has 14 amino acids. The CDR3 DNA sequence: TGTGCCAGCAGCCAACAGAACCAGGGGGAGACCCAGTACTTC. Amino acids: CASSQQNQGETQYF. The variable domain in full, with the rest retrieved from reference TRBV7-8 and TRBJ2-5, is GAGVSQSPRYKVAKRGQDVALRCDPISGHVSLFWYQQALGQGPEFLTYFQNEAQLDKSGLPSDRFFAERPEGSVSTLKIQRTQQEDSAVYLCASSQQNQGETQYFGPGTRLLVL.

The chain links TRBV11-2 to TRBJ2-5; D is uncertain. V lost 1 base and J lost 5, with 11 bases in between. In germline, CDR1 is SGHAT, CDR2 FQNNGV. There are 14 residues in the CDR3. CDR3 nucleotide sequence: TGTGCCAGCAGCTTAGTATTGATAGCCGAGACCCAGTACTTC. This gives the protein CASSLVLIAETQYF.

This clone was recorded many times. The chain combines TRBV12-3 or TRBV12-4 with TRBJ1-2; tentatively, D is TRBD1 (5 bases). The CDR3 consists of 15 residues. The V end was cut by 0 bases, the J end by 0 bases, with 8 bases between. CDR3 protein: CASSLAGEANYGYTF. The CDR3 bases are TGTGCCAGCAGTTTAGCGGGGGAAGCTAACTATGGCTACACCTTC.

The CDR3 nucleotides are TGTGCCAGCAGCCACGATCCGGGCCGCCCTGGGGCCAACGTCCTGACTTTC. Translating it yields CASSHDPGRPGANVLTF. The rearrangement links TRBV3-1 to TRBJ2-6; the D is unclear. Germline CDR1 and CDR2: LGHDT and YNNKEL (reference sequence). Deletions cut 3 bases from V and 2 bases from J, with 14 bases between. The length of the CDR3 is 17 residues.

In its sample, this clone is medium-sized (0.01 to 0.1%). The V gene is TRBV6-1, the J gene TRBJ2-7, with 8 nucleotides matching TRBD2. Germline V lookup: CDR1 MNHNS, CDR2 SASEGT. V shed 1 base, J shed 0 bases, and the junction held 2 bases outside the gene matches. The CDR3 is 15 residues long. CDR3 nucleotides: TGTGCCAGCAGTGAAGGAAGCGGGAGCTCCTACGAGCAGTACTTC. Translating it yields CASSEGSGSSYEQYF.

The chain has TRBV12-3 or TRBV12-4 and TRBJ2-1, with 7 bases aligning to TRBD1. The CDR3 contains 13 residues. J gave up 5 bases and V 5 bases, and 3 bases lay outside the gene matches. The CDR3 coding sequence is TGTGCCAGCAGTGGACAGGAGGACAATGAGCAGTTCTTC. Translating gives CASSGQEDNEQFF.

This clone was detected ten times or more. The chain is built from TRBV5-4 and TRBJ2-5, with a possible D match to TRBD1 (6 bases). The V end was cut by 0 bases, the J end by 5 bases, with 8 bases between. Germline V lookup: CDR1 SGHNT, CDR2 YYREEE (reference sequence). CDR3 length: 13 residues. In DNA form, the CDR3 reads TGTGCCAGCAGCTTGGACAGGGTGGAGACCCAGTACTTC. Amino acids: CASSLDRVETQYF. The full variable domain, in which reference TRBV5-4 and TRBJ2-5 provide the parts outside the CDR3, is ETGVTQSPTHLIKTRGQQVTLRCSSQSGHNTVSWYQQALGQGPQFIFQYYREEENGRGNFPPRFSGLQFPNYSSELNVNALELDDSALYLCASSLDRVETQYFGPGTRLLVL.

The chain recombines TRBV28 with TRBJ1-1; tentative D call: TRBD1 (5 bases). Germline-derived CDR1 and CDR2 are MDHEN and SYDVKM. V dropped 4 bases and J dropped 4 bases, with 10 bases sitting between them. CDR3 length: 13 amino acids. The CDR3 DNA sequence: TGTGCCAGCAGTTATCAGGGACCCACTGAAGCTTTCTTT. Its translation: CASSYQGPTEAFF.

This clone ranks as medium-sized. The chain uses TRBV20-1 and TRBJ2-2; 8 nucleotides agree with TRBD2. This CDR3 has 17 residues. Germline values: CDR1 DFQATT, CDR2 SNEGSKA (reference sequence). Losses at the gene ends were 0 bases for V and 4 bases for J; bases not matched to a gene: 10. The CDR3 is CSARDPRKRGRTGELFF. The DNA for the CDR3 is TGCAGTGCTAGAGATCCGAGGAAGCGGGGGCGCACCGGGGAGCTGTTTTTT.

This chain's CDR3 is CASSLGTALISGANVLTF. CDR3 nucleotide sequence: TGCGCCAGCAGCTTAGGGACAGCACTTATCTCTGGGGCCAACGTCCTGACTTTC. The chain employs TRBV5-1 and TRBJ2-6; 7 bases agree with TRBD1. The V gene's germline CDR1 is SGHRS and CDR2 YFSETQ. V gave up 2 bases and J gave up 0 bases; unmatched junction bases: 8. The CDR3 length is 18 residues.

This clone is labeled as medium-sized. V and J are TRBV11-2 and TRBJ2-2, with 14 bases lining up with TRBD2. The junction had 9 bases not matched to a gene; V was cut back by 7 bases and J by 5 bases. The CDR3 contains 17 residues. Germline-derived CDR1 and CDR2 are SGHAT and FQNNGV. The CDR3 spells CASTLGTSGRGTGELFF. As DNA, the CDR3 is TGTGCCAGCACCTTGGGGACTAGCGGGAGAGGGACCGGGGAGCTGTTTTTT.

This clone was observed at least ten times. The gene calls are TRBV3-1 and TRBJ2-1, with 7 bases matching TRBD1. Germline V CDR1 and CDR2: LGHDT, YNNKEL (reference sequence). The V segment lost 3 bases and the J segment 6 bases; nucleotides outside the gene matches: 5. The CDR3 sequence is 14 residues long. The CDR3 nucleotides read TGTGCCAGCAGCCAGATACAGGGGTCCAATGAGCAGTTCTTC. The encoded protein is CASSQIQGSNEQFF.

This clone was picked up many times. The V gene is TRBV5-6, the J gene TRBJ2-1; a possible D gene is TRBD1 (6 bases). The CDR3 totals 15 residues. Deletions cut 0 bases from V and 0 bases from J, with 7 bases between. The V gene's germline CDR1 is SGHDT and CDR2 YYEEEE. The CDR3 spells CASSLDRASYNEQFF. The CDR3 coding sequence is TGTGCCAGCAGCTTGGACAGGGCCTCCTACAATGAGCAGTTCTTC.

This clone was counted a single time. The chain links TRBV20-1 to TRBJ2-3, with TRBD2 matching over 12 bases. CDR1 is DFQATT and CDR2 is SNEGSKA in the germline V gene (reference sequence). With 2 bases clipped from V and 0 bases from J, the junction kept 12 bases outside the gene matches. The CDR3 contains 19 residues. Written as DNA, the CDR3 is TGCAGTGCTAGACTAGCGGGGGGGAGGAGGCCGGCCAGCACAGATACGCAGTATTTT. Its protein product is CSARLAGGRRPASTDTQYF.

This clone is labeled as medium-sized. The genes are TRBV20-1 and TRBJ2-1, with 10 bases aligning to TRBD2. Germline-derived CDR1 and CDR2 are DFQATT and SNEGSKA (reference sequence). Trimming cost V 6 bases and J 4 bases; bases outside gene matches: 9. The CDR3 has 15 residues. The CDR3 DNA reads as TGCAGTGCGTCGACTAGCGGGCCCCTTTACAATGAGCAGTTCTTC. Encoded protein: CSASTSGPLYNEQFF.

This clone was found many times. This chain links TRBV10-3 with TRBJ2-7, with TRBD1 identical over 7 bases. The germline gives CDR1 ENHRY, CDR2 SYGVKD. The CDR3 has 12 amino acids. J lost 3 bases, V lost 7 bases, and 3 bases had no gene match. The CDR3 nucleotides read TGTGCCATCACGGACAGGATCTACGAGCAGTACTTC. Translated, it gives CAITDRIYEQYF.

In its sample, this clone was seen many times. Being one base from a much bigger clone, this may be a read error. Other DNA variants within this sample encode the same CDR3. The rearrangement links TRBV2 to TRBJ1-1; D is possibly TRBD1 (6 bases). V was trimmed by 3 bases and J by 4 bases, leaving 15 bases between them. There are 15 residues in the CDR3. The germline CDR1 and CDR2 sequences are SNHLY and FYNNEI. CDR3 in amino acids: CASSDPGARVTEAFF. In nucleotides, the CDR3 is TGTGCCAGCAGTGACCCGGGGGCACGGGTCACTGAAGCTTTCTTT.